This T cell receptor (beta chain) was identified in a study of blood T cell repertoires in COVID-19. The V end lost 3 bases, the J end lost 8 bases, and 14 bases lay between the germline ends. This CDR3 comprises 13 residues. The V gene's germline CDR1 is SGHRS and CDR2 YFSETQ. This clone is a singleton in its sample. Libraries were prepared by immunoSEQ multiplex PCR; TCRdb keeps only in-frame clonotypes and omits some of them. The sample holds about 290,000 clones; roughly 90% are singletons and the top ten take roughly 11%. The sequence was collected from a woman in her twenties or thirties with COVID-19, enrolled during active disease. Sequenced material: peripheral blood. The chain recombines TRBV5-1 with TRBJ1-1; D gene ambiguous. CDR3 residues: CASSSLLGGEAFF. In nucleotides, the CDR3 is TGCGCCAGCAGCTCCCTCCTCGGCGGGGAAGCTTTCTTT.